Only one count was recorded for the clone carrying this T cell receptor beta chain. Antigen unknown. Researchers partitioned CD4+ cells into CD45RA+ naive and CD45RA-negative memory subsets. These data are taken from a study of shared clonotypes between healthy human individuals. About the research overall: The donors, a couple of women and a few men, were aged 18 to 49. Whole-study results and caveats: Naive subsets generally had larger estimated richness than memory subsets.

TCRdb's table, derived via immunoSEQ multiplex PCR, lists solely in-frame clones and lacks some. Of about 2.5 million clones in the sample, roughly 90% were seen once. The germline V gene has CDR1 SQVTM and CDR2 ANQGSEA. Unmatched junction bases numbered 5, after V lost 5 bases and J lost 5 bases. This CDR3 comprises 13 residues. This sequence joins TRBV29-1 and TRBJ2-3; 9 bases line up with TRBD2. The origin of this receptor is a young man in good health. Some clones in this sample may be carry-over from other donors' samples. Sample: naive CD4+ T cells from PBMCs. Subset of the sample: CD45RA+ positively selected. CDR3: CSVLSGRGDTQYF. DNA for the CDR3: TGCAGCGTTCTTAGCGGGAGAGGAGATACGCAGTATTTT.